The sequence of this TCR beta chain was determined in a study of kidney transplant recipient with SARS-CoV-2 infection. MiXCR, applied by TCRdb to the reads, yields one record per CDR3 protein. The sample yields 250,000 or so distinct CDR3 sequences, 25% to 30% seen once. Germline loops: CDR1 LNHDA, CDR2 SQIVND (reference sequence). The CDR3 has 14 amino acids. This clonotype came up once. A read error may account for a junction end that differs from germline. The receptor comes from a male patient aged 25-45 years who had COVID-19 and was a kidney transplant recipient. Some T cells may be provided by the graft donor. The sample was a blood sample, taken at baseline and on roughly day 110 from a kidney transplant recipient. The V call is TRBV19, the J call TRBJ2-1, with 8 bases that match TRBD2. The CDR3 region has the DNA TGTTCCAGTAGTCTCTCGGGGGGGCGGAATGAGCAGTTCTTC. It is translated as CSSSLSGGRNEQFF.